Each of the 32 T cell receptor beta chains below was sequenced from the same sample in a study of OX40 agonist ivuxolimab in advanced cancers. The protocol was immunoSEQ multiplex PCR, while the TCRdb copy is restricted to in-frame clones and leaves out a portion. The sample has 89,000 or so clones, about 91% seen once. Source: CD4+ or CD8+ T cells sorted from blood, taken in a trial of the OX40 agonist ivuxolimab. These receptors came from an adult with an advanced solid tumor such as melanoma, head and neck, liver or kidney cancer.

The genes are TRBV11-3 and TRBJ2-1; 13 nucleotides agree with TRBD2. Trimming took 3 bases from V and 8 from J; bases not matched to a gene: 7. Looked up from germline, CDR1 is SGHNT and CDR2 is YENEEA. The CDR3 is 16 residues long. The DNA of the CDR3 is TGTGCCAGCAGCTTGGGACTAGCGGGGATTATTGATGAGCAGTTCTTC. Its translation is CASSLGLAGIIDEQFF.

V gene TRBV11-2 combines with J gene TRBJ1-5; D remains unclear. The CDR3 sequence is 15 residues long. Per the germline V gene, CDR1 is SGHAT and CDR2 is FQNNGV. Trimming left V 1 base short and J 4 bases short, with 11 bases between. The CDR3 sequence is CASSLASGSNQPQHF. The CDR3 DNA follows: TGTGCCAGCAGCTTAGCATCCGGGTCGAATCAGCCCCAGCATTTT.

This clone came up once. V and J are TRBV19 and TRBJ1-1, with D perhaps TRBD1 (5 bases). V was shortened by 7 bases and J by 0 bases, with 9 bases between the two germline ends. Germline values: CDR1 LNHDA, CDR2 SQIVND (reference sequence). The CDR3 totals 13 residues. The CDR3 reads CASTLTVNTEAFF. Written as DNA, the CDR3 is TGTGCCAGTACCCTGACAGTGAACACTGAAGCTTTCTTT.

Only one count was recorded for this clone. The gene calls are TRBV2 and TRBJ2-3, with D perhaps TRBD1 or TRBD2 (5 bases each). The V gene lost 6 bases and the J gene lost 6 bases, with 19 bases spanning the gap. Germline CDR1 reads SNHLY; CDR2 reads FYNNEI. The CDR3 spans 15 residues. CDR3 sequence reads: CASRPRDLTGDTQYF. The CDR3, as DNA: TGTGCCAGCAGACCTAGGGACCTTACTGGGGATACGCAGTATTTT.

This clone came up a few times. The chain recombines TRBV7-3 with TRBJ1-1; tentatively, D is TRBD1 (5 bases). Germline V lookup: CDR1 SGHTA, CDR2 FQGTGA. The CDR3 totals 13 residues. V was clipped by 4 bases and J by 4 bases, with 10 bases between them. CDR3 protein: CASSSQVTTEAFF. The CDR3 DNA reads TGTGCCAGCAGCTCACAGGTGACCACTGAAGCTTTCTTT.

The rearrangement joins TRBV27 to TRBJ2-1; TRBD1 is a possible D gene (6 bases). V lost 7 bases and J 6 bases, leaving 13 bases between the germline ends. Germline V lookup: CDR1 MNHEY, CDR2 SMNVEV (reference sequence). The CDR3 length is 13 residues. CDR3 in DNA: TGTGCCAGCACCCGAGGGACATCCAATGAGCAGTTCTTC. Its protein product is CASTRGTSNEQFF.

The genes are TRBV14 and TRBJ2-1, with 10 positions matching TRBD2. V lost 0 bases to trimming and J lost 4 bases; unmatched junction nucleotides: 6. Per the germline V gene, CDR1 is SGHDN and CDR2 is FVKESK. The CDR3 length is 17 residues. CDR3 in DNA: TGTGCCAGCAGCCAAGATTTCGGACTAGCGGAATACAATGAGCAGTTCTTC. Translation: CASSQDFGLAEYNEQFF.

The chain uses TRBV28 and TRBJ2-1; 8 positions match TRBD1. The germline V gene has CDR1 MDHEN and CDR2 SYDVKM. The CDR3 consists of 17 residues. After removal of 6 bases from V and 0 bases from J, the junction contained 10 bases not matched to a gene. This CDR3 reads CASSQTLGTGSYNEQFF. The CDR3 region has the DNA TGTGCCAGCAGCCAGACACTGGGGACAGGCTCCTACAATGAGCAGTTCTTC.

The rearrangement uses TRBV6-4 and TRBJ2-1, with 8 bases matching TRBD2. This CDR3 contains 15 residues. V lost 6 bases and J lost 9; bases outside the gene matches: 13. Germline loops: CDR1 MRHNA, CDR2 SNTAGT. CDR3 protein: CASSPSGSGRREQFF. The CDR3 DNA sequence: TGTGCCAGCAGCCCGTCAGGCAGCGGGAGACGTGAGCAGTTCTTC.

The CDR3 sequence is CASSLGRDTTNYGYTF. The CDR3 DNA reads as TGTGCCAGCTCACTTGGAAGGGACACCACCAACTATGGCTACACCTTC. The chain recombines TRBV18 with TRBJ1-2, with a tentative D call TRBD1 (6 bases). This CDR3 spans 16 amino acids. Deletions cut 4 bases from V and 2 bases from J, with 17 bases between. CDR1 and CDR2 (germline): KGHSH, LQKENI.

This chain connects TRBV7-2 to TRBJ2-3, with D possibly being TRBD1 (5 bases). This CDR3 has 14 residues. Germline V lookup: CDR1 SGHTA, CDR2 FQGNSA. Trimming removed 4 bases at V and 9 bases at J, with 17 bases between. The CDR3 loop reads CASSSALGPGTQYF. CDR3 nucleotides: TGTGCCAGCAGCTCCGCCTTGGGGCCAGGGACGCAGTATTTT.

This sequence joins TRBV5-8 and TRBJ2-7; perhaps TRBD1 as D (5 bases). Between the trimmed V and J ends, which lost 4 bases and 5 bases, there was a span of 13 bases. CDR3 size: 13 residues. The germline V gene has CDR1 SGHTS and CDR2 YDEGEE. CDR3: CASSRQGGHEQYF. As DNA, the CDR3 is TGTGCCAGCAGCAGGCAGGGCGGCCACGAGCAGTACTTC.

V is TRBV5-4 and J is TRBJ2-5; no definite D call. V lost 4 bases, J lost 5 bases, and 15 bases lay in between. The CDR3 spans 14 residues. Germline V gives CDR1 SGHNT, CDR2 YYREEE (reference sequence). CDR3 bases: TGTGCCAGCAGCCGGAAAACTGGGCAGGAGACCCAGTACTTC. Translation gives CASSRKTGQETQYF.

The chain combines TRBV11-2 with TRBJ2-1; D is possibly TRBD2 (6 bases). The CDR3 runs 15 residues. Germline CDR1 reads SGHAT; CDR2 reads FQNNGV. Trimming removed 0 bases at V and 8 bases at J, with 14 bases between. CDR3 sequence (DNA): TGTGCCAGCAGCTTAGATAGGAACCCTAGCGATGAGCAGTTCTTC. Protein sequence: CASSLDRNPSDEQFF. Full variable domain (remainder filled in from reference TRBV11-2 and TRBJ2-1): EAGVAQSPRYKIIEKRQSVAFWCNPISGHATLYWYQQILGQGPKLLIQFQNNGVVDDSQLPKDRFSAERLKGVDSTLKIQPAKLEDSAVYLCASSLDRNPSDEQFFGPGTRLTVL.

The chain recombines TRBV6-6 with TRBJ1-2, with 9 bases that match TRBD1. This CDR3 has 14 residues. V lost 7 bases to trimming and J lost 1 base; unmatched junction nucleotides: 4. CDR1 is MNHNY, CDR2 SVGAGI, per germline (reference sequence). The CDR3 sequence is CASIPGQGNYGYTF. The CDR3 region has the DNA TGTGCCAGCATCCCGGGACAGGGTAACTATGGCTACACCTTC.

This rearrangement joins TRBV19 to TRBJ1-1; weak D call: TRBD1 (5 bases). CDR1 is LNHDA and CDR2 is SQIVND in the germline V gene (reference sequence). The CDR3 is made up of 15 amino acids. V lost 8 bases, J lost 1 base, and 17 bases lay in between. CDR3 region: CASYRRSGGNTEAFF. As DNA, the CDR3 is TGTGCCAGTTACCGGAGGTCGGGGGGGAACACTGAAGCTTTCTTT.

In DNA form, the CDR3 reads TGTGCCAGCAGTGAACTGGCTAGCACAGATACGCAGTATTTT. It yields the protein CASSELASTDTQYF. The genes are TRBV6-4 and TRBJ2-3; no definite D call. This CDR3 contains 14 residues. Per the germline V gene, CDR1 is MRHNA and CDR2 is SNTAGT. V was pared by 3 bases and J by 0 bases, with 7 bases between.

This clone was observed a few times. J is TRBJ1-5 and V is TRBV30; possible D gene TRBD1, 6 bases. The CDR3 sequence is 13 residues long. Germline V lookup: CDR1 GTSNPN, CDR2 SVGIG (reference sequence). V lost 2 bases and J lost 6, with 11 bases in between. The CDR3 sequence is CAWSFGGGQPQHF. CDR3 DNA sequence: TGTGCCTGGAGTTTCGGGGGCGGTCAGCCCCAGCATTTT. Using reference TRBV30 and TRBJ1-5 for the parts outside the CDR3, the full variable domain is SQTIHQWPATLVQPVGSPLSLECTVEGTSNPNLYWYRQAAGRGLQLLFYSVGIGQISSEVPQNLSASRPQDRQFILSSKKLLLSDSGFYLCAWSFGGGQPQHFGDGTRLSIL.

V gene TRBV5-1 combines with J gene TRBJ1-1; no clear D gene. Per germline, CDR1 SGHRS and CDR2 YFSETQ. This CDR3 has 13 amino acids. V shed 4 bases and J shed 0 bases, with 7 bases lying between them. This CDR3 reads CASSPGLNTEAFF. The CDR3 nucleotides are TGCGCCAGCAGCCCCGGACTGAACACTGAAGCTTTCTTT. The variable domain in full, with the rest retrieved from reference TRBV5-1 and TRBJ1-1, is KAGVTQTPRYLIKTRGQQVTLSCSPISGHRSVSWYQQTPGQGLQFLFEYFSETQRNKGNFPGRFSGRQFSNSRSEMNVSTLELGDSALYLCASSPGLNTEAFFGQGTRLTVV.

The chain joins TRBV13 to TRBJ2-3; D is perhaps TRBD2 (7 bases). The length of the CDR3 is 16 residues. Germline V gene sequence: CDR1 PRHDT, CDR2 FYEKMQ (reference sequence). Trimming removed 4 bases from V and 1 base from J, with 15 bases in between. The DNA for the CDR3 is TGTGCCAGCAGCTCCAAGGGGGGGCCTGGCACAGATACGCAGTATTTT. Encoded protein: CASSSKGGPGTDTQYF.

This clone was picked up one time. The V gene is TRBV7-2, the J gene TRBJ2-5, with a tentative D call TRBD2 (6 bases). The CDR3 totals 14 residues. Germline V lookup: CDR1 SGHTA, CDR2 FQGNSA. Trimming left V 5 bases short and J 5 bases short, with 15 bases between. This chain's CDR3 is CASSKGLWGETQYF. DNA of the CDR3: TGTGCCAGCAGCAAGGGACTCTGGGGGGAGACCCAGTACTTC.

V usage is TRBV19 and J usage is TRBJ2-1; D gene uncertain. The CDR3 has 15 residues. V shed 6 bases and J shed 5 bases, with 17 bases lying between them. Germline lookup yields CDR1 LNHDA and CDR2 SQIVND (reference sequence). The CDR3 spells CASSRIGHPDNEQFF. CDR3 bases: TGTGCCAGTAGCCGAATCGGCCACCCTGACAATGAGCAGTTCTTC.

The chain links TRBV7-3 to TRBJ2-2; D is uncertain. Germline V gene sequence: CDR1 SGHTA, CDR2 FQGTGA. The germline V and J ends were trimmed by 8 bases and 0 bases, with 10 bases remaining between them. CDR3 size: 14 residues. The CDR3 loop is CASLPAPNTGELFF. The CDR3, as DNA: TGTGCCAGCTTACCGGCCCCGAACACCGGGGAGCTGTTTTTT.

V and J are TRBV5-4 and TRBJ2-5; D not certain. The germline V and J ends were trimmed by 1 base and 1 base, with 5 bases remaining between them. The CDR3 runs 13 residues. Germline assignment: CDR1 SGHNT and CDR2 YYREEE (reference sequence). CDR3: CASSLPSQETQYF. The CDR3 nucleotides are TGTGCCAGCAGCTTGCCCAGCCAAGAGACCCAGTACTTC.

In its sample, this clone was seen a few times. CDR3 sequence: CASSERAGGAVFFYGYTF. CDR3 in DNA: TGTGCCAGCAGTGAAAGGGCAGGGGGCGCGGTTTTCTTCTATGGCTACACCTTC. This chain uses TRBV6-1 with TRBJ1-2; 8 bases agree with TRBD1. CDR1 MNHNS and CDR2 SASEGT come from the germline V gene. The CDR3 covers 18 residues. V shed 2 bases, J shed 4 bases, and the junction held 15 bases outside the gene matches.

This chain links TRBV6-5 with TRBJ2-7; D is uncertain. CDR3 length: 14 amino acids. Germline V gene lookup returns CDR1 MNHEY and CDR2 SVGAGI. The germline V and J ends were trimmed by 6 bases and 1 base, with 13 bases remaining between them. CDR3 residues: CASSRRMGSYEQYF. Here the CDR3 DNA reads TGTGCCAGCAGCAGGAGAATGGGGTCCTACGAGCAGTACTTC.

CDR3 region: CASSSDRGRETQYF. The DNA for the CDR3 is TGTGCCAGCAGCTCCGACAGGGGCAGAGAGACCCAGTACTTC. The V gene is TRBV5-4, the J gene TRBJ2-5; 8 nucleotides match TRBD1. The junction had 5 bases not matched to a gene; V was cut back by 3 bases and J by 4 bases. CDR3 length: 14 amino acids. The germline gives CDR1 SGHNT, CDR2 YYREEE (reference sequence).

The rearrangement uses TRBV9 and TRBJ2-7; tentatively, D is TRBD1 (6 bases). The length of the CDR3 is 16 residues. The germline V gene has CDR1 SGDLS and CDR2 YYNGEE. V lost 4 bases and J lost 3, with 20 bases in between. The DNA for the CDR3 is TGTGCCAGCAGCCCATGGGGGCCCAGCGGAAACTACGAGCAGTACTTC. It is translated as CASSPWGPSGNYEQYF.

CDR3 nucleotide sequence: TGTGCCAGCAGCTTAGGGACAGGGAATGAAGCTTTCTTT. This translates into CASSLGTGNEAFF. The chain recombines TRBV7-3 with TRBJ1-1, with 9 bases matching TRBD1. The CDR3 loop spans 13 amino acids. J gave up 7 bases and V 2 bases, and 2 bases lay outside the gene matches. Germline CDR1 and CDR2: SGHTA and FQGTGA.

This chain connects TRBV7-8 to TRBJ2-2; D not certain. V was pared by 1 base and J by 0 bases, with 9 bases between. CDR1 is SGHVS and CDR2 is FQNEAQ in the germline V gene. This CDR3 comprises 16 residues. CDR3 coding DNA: TGTGCCAGCAGCTTAGACCAGACCGCGAACACCGGGGAGCTGTTTTTT. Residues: CASSLDQTANTGELFF.

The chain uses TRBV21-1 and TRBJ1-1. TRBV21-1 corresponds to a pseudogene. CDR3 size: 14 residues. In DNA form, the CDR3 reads TGTGCCAGCAGCGAAGTTGGAGGTCCCACTGAAGCTTTCTTT. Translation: CASSEVGGPTEAFF.

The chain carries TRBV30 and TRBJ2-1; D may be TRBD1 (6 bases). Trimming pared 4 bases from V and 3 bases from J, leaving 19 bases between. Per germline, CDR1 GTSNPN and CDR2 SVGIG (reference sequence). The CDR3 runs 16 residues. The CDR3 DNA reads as TGTGCCTGGACCAATGGGGGCGGAAAGGACTACAATGAGCAGTTCTTC. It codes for CAWTNGGGKDYNEQFF. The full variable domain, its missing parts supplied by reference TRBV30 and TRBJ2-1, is SQTIHQWPATLVQPVGSPLSLECTVEGTSNPNLYWYRQAAGRGLQLLFYSVGIGQISSEVPQNLSASRPQDRQFILSSKKLLLSDSGFYLCAWTNGGGKDYNEQFFGPGTRLTVL.